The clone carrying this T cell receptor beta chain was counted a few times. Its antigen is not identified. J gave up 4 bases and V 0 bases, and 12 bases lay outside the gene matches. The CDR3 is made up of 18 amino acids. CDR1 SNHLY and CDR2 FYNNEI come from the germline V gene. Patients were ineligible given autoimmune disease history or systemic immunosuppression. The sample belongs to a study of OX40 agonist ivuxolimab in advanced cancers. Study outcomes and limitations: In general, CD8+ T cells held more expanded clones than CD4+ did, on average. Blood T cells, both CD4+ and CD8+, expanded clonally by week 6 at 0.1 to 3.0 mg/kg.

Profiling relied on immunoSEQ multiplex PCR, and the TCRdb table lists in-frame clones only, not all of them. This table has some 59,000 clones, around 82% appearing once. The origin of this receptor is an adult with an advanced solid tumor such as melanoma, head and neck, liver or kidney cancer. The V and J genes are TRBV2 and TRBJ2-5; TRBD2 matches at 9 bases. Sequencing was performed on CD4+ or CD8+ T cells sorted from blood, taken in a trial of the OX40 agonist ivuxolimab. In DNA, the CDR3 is TGTGCCAGCAGTGAAGCGGTGGACTTGCGGGGGGGCTCAGAGACCCAGTACTTC. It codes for CASSEAVDLRGGSETQYF.